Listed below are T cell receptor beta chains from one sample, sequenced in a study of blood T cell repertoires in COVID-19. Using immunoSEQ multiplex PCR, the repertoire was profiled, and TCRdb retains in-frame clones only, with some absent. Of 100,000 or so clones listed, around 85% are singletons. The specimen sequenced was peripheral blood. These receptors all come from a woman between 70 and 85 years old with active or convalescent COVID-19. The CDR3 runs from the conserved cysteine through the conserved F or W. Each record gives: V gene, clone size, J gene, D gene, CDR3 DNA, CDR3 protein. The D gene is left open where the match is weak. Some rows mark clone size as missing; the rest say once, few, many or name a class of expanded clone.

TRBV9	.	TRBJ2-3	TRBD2	TGTGCCAGCAGCGTAGGGGCGGGGGAACGCACAGATACGCAGTATTTT	CASSVGAGERTDTQYF
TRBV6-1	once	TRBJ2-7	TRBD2	TGTGCCAGCAGTGAAGAAGATTGGGTAATAGCGGGAAACCGGGACGAGCAGTACTTC	CASSEEDWVIAGNRDEQYF
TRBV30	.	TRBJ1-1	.	TGTGCCTGGAGTGTACCGTCCATCGGGAGGGTGACTGAAGCTTTCTTT	CAWSVPSIGRVTEAFF
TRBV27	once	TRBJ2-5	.	TGTGCCAGCAGTTCGCTCGGGGGTGTGGGGACCCAGTACTTC	CASSSLGGVGTQYF
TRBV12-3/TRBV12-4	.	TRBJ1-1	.	TGTGCCAGCAGCCCAGGGCGGGGCACTGAAGCTTTCTTT	CASSPGRGTEAFF
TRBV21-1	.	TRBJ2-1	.	TGTGCCAGCAGCGGACTAGCGGGGAATCAAGACAATGAGCAGTTCTTC	CASSGLAGNQDNEQFF
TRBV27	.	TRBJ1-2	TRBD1	TGTGCCAGCAGGGGCACAGGGGGCACGAAGAACTATGGCTACACCTTC	CASRGTGGTKNYGYTF
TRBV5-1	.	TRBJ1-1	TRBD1	TGCGCCAGCAGCCCCCTGGACAGGAGTAACACTGAAGCTTTCTTT	CASSPLDRSNTEAFF
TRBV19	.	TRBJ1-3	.	TGTGCCAGTAGTTCCAAAGGAAACACCATATATTTT	CASSSKGNTIYF
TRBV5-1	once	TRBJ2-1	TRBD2	TGCGCCAGCAGCTCCACTAGCGGGGGTAGCTCCTACAATGAGCAGTTCTTC	CASSSTSGGSSYNEQFF
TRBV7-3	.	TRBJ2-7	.	TGTGCCAGCAGTTATTTCAAGGGAGGCGAGCAGTACTTC	CASSYFKGGEQYF
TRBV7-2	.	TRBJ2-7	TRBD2	TGTGCCAGCAGCTTAGGCCCATTGGGAGGGAACTCCTACGAGCAGTACTTC	CASSLGPLGGNSYEQYF
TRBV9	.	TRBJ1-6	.	TGTGCCAGCAGCGCCGGGACACCTACGAACTCCTATAATTCACCCCTCCACTTT	CASSAGTPTNSYNSPLHF
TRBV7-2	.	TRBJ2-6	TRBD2	TGTGCCAGCAGCACCCGTAGAGCGGGGGGGCCTTCTGGGGCCAACGTCCTGACTTTC	CASSTRRAGGPSGANVLTF
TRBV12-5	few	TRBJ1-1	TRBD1	TGTGCTAGTGGTCCCGGGACAGGGGTGGGCACTGAAGCTTTCTTT	CASGPGTGVGTEAFF
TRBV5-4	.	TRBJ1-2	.	TGTGCCAGCAGCGGAGACCTCTCCTCATATAATGGCTACACCTTC	CASSGDLSSYNGYTF
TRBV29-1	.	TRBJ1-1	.	TGCAGCACCCAGGGAAGTAGAACTGAAGCTTTCTTT	CSTQGSRTEAFF
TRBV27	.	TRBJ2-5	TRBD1	TGTGCCAGCAGTTCAGGGACAGGGTCAGAGACCCAGTACTTC	CASSSGTGSETQYF
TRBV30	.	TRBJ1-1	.	TGTGCCTGGAGAAACCTACAGGGCATGAACACTGAAGCTTTCTTT	CAWRNLQGMNTEAFF
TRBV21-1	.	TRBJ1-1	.	TGTGCCAGCAGCAAAGCCGGGGGACGATTTACGGGGGTCGGGTCGCACACTGAAGCTTTCTTT	CASSKAGGRFTGVGSHTEAFF
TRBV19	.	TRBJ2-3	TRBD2	TGTGCCAGTAGTCGTCAACTAGCGGGGGGGCGCGGCACAGATACGCAGTATTTT	CASSRQLAGGRGTDTQYF
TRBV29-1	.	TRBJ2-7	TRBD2	TGCAGCGTGGGCCTAGCGGGGGGGCCGCCCTACGAGCAGTACTTC	CSVGLAGGPPYEQYF
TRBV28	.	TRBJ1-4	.	TGTGCCAGCACCCCTTCGGGGGGCGATGAAAAACTGTTTTTT	CASTPSGGDEKLFF
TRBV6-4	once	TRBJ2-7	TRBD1	TGTGCCAGCAGCCGGGACAGGGGCTACGAGCAGTACTTC	CASSRDRGYEQYF
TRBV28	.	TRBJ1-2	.	TGTGCCAGCAGTCTTCCTTCGAGGAGCTATGGCTACACCTTC	CASSLPSRSYGYTF
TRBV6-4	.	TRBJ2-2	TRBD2	TGTGCCAGCGGACTAGGAAACACCGGGGAGCTGTTTTTT	CASGLGNTGELFF